Listed below are T cell receptor beta chains from one sample, sequenced in a study of blood T cell repertoires in COVID-19. Generated by immunoSEQ multiplex PCR, the TCRdb table keeps only in-frame clones and is missing some. The repertoire holds over 200,000 clones, with over 70% as singletons. The material sequenced was peripheral blood. These receptors came from a woman over 75 with acute or convalescent COVID-19. Each CDR3 is given with its conserved first and last residue. The order of the fields is J gene, V gene, clone size, D gene, CDR3 protein, CDR3 DNA. A D gene is named only where the DNA matches it firmly. Not all rows give a size; the values are once, few, many and, for expanded clones, a class.

TRBJ1-3	TRBV18	-	-	CASSLSGDPSGNTIYF	TGTGCCAGCTCTCTCTCAGGGGACCCCTCTGGAAACACCATATATTTT
TRBJ1-4	TRBV12-3/TRBV12-4	-	TRBD1	CASNLGQGEKLFF	TGTGCCAGCAACCTAGGACAGGGCGAAAAACTGTTTTTT
TRBJ2-7	TRBV28	few	-	CASSLGGISGVGNEQYF	TGTGCCAGCAGTCTGGGAGGTATTTCTGGGGTGGGTAACGAGCAGTACTTC
TRBJ1-6	TRBV6-6	-	-	CASSGNYNSPLHF	TGTGCCAGCAGCGGGAACTATAATTCACCCCTCCACTTT
TRBJ1-2	TRBV6-2/TRBV6-3	-	-	CASSYAGGNYGYTF	TGTGCCAGCAGTTATGCGGGCGGAAACTATGGCTACACCTTC
TRBJ1-6	TRBV5-8	-	-	CASSLVSSYNSPLHF	TGTGCCAGCAGCCTAGTTAGCTCCTATAATTCACCCCTCCACTTT
TRBJ2-1	TRBV9	many	TRBD2	CASSTKGLAGNNEQFF	TGTGCCAGCAGCACCAAGGGACTAGCGGGGAACAATGAGCAGTTCTTC
TRBJ2-1	TRBV7-8	-	-	CASSFNTGGDNEQFF	TGTGCCAGCAGCTTTAATACAGGGGGGGACAATGAGCAGTTCTTC
TRBJ1-1	TRBV2	-	-	CASNTRPDTEAFF	TGTGCCAGCAACACCCGCCCCGACACTGAAGCTTTCTTT
TRBJ2-3	TRBV6-4	-	TRBD2	CASSDAIGGSSSTDTQYF	TGTGCCAGCAGTGACGCCATCGGGGGGAGTTCTAGCACAGATACGCAGTATTTT
TRBJ2-1	TRBV5-1	-	TRBD2	CASSPVAGVNEQFF	TGCGCCAGCAGCCCCGTAGCGGGAGTCAATGAGCAGTTCTTC
TRBJ2-5	TRBV29-1	once	-	CSAARGLGETQYF	TGCAGCGCTGCCAGGGGATTGGGAGAGACCCAGTACTTC
TRBJ2-7	TRBV28	-	TRBD2	CASSYQGLAGHEQYF	TGTGCCAGCAGTTACCAGGGACTAGCGGGACACGAGCAGTACTTC
TRBJ2-2	TRBV4-1	-	-	CASALSGGLTGELFF	TGCGCCAGCGCCCTCTCTGGGGGCCTTACCGGGGAGCTGTTTTTT
TRBJ2-5	TRBV5-1	-	TRBD2	CASSLVPAGGRETQYF	TGCGCCAGCAGCTTGGTTCCAGCGGGGGGGCGGGAGACCCAGTACTTC
TRBJ2-7	TRBV29-1	-	TRBD1	CSVFLMDRGRIEQYF	TGCAGCGTTTTTTTGATGGACAGGGGGCGGATCGAGCAGTACTTC
TRBJ2-5	TRBV5-1	-	TRBD2	CASIHSWLSSGRPETQYF	TGCGCCAGCATCCACTCCTGGCTCTCTAGCGGGAGGCCCGAGACCCAGTACTTC
TRBJ1-2	TRBV6-5	-	TRBD1	CASSPTGRYGYTF	TGTGCCAGCAGTCCGACAGGGCGCTATGGCTACACCTTC
TRBJ2-1	TRBV3-1/TRBV3-2	-	-	CASSQGQGLNNEQFF	TGTGCCAGCAGCCAAGGGCAGGGATTGAACAATGAGCAGTTCTTC
TRBJ1-2	TRBV3-1/TRBV3-2	-	-	CASSPATAAGYTF	TGTGCCAGCAGTCCGGCCACAGCGGCTGGCTACACCTTC